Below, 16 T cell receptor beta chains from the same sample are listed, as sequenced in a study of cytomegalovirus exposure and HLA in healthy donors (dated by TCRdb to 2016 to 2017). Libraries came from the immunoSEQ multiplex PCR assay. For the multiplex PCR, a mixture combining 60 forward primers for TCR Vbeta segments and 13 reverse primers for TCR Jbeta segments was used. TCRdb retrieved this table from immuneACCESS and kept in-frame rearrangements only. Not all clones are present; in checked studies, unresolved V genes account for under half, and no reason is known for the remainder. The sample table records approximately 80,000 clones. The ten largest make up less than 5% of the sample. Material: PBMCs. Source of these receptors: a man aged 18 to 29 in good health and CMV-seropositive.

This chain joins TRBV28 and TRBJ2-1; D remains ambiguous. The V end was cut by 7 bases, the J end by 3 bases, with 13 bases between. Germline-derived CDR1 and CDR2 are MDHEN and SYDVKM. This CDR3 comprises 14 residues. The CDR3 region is CASKDLTDYNEQFF. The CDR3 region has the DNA TGTGCCAGCAAGGATTTAACAGACTACAATGAGCAGTTCTTC. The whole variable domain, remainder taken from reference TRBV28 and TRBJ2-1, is DVKVTQSSRYLVKRTGEKVFLECVQDMDHENMFWYRQDPGLGLRLIYFSYDVKMKEKGDIPEGYSVSREKKERFSLILESASTNQTSMYLCASKDLTDYNEQFFGPGTRLTVL.

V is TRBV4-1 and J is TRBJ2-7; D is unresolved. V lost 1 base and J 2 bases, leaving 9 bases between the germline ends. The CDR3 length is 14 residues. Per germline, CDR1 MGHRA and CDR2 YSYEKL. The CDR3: CASSQGLQPYEQYF. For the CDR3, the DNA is TGCGCCAGCAGCCAAGGATTACAGCCCTACGAGCAGTACTTC.

DNA for the CDR3: TGTGCCTGGCAAAAAGGAGGCTATGGCTACACCTTC. This sequence encodes CAWQKGGYGYTF. This rearrangement joins TRBV30 to TRBJ1-2; D gene unclear. Germline CDR1 is GTSNPN and CDR2 is SVGIG (reference sequence). This CDR3 contains 12 residues. Trimming left V 5 bases short and J 4 bases short, with 11 bases between.

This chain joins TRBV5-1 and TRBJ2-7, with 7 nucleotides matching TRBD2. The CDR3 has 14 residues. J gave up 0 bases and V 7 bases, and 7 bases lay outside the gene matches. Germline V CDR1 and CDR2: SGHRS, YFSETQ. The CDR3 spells CASSAGGTSYEQYF. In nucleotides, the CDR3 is TGCGCCAGCTCGGCCGGGGGGACCTCCTACGAGCAGTACTTC.

CDR3 sequence: CASSLFSGVPEQYF. CDR3 DNA sequence: TGTGCCAGCAGCTTGTTTTCAGGGGTCCCGGAGCAGTACTTC. This sequence joins TRBV5-8 and TRBJ2-7, with D possibly TRBD1 on 6 matching bases. V was trimmed by 1 base and J by 7 bases, leaving 15 bases between them. The germline V gene encodes CDR1 SGHTS and CDR2 YDEGEE. The CDR3 length is 14 residues.

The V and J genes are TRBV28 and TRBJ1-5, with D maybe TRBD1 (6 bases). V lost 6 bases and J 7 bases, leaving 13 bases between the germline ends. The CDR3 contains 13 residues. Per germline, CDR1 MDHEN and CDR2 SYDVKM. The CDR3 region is CASRLTGRQPQHF. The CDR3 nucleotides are TGTGCCAGCAGGCTGACAGGTCGACAGCCCCAGCATTTT.

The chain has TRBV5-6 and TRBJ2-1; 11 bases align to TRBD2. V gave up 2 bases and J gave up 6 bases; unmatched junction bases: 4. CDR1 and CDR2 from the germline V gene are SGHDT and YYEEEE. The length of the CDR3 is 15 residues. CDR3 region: CASSFMLAGGNEQFF. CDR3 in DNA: TGTGCCAGCAGCTTCATGCTAGCGGGGGGCAATGAGCAGTTCTTC.

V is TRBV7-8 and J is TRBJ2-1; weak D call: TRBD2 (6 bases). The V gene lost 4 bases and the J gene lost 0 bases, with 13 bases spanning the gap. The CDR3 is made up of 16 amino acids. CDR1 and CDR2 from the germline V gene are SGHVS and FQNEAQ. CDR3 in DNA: TGTGCCAGCAGCTCTTCAATCGGGAGCTCCTACAATGAGCAGTTCTTC. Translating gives CASSSSIGSSYNEQFF.

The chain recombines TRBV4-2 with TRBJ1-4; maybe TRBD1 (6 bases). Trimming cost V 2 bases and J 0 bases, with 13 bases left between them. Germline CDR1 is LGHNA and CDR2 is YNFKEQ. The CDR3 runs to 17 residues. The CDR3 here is CASSQKGRTATNEKLFF. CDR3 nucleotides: TGTGCCAGCAGCCAAAAGGGCCGGACAGCAACTAATGAAAAACTGTTTTTT.

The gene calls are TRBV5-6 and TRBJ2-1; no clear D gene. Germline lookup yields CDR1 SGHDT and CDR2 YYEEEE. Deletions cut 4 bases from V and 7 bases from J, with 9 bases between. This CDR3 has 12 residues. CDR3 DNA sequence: TGTGCCAGCAGCAGCTTTGATAATGAGCAGTTCTTC. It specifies CASSSFDNEQFF.

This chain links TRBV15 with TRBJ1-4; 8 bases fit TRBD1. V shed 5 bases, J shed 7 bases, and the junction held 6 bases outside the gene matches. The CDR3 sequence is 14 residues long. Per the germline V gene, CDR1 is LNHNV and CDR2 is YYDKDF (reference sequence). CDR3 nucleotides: TGTGCCACCAGCCACGGACAGGGTATTGAAAAACTGTTTTTT. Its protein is CATSHGQGIEKLFF.

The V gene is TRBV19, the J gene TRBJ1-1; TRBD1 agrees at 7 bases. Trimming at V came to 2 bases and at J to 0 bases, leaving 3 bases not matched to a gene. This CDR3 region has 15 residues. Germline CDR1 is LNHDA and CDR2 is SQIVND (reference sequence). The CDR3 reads CASSITGALNTEAFF. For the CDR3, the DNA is TGTGCCAGTAGTATAACAGGGGCCTTGAACACTGAAGCTTTCTTT. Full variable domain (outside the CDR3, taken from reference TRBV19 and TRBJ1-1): DGGITQSPKYLFRKEGQNVTLSCEQNLNHDAMYWYRQDPGQGLRLIYYSQIVNDFQKGDIAEGYSVSREKKESFPLTVTSAQKNPTAFYLCASSITGALNTEAFFGQGTRLTVV.

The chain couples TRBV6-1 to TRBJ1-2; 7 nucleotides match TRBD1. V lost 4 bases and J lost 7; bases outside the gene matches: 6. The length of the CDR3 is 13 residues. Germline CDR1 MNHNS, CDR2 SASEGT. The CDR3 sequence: CASSGRGDFGYTF. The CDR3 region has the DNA TGTGCCAGCAGTGGCAGGGGGGATTTTGGCTACACCTTC.

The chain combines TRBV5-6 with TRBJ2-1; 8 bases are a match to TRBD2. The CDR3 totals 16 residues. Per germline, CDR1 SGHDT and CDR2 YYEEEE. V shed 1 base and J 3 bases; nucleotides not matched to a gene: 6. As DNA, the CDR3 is TGTGCCAGCAGCTTGAAAGTGCGGGGGGACTACAATGAGCAGTTCTTC. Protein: CASSLKVRGDYNEQFF.

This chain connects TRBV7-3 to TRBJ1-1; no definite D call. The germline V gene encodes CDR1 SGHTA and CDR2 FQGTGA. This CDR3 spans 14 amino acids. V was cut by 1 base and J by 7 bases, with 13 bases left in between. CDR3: CASSLIATANEAFF. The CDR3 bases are TGTGCCAGCAGCTTAATTGCTACAGCCAATGAAGCTTTCTTT.

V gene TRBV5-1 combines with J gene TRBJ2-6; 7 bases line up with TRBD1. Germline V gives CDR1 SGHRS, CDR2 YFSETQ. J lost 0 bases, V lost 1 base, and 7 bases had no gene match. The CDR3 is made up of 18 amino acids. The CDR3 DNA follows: TGCGCCAGCAGCTTGTTACAGGGGAGACCCTCTGGGGCCAACGTCCTGACTTTC. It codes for CASSLLQGRPSGANVLTF. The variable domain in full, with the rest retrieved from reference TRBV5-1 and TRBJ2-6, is KAGVTQTPRYLIKTRGQQVTLSCSPISGHRSVSWYQQTPGQGLQFLFEYFSETQRNKGNFPGRFSGRQFSNSRSEMNVSTLELGDSALYLCASSLLQGRPSGANVLTFGAGSRLTVL.